The 20 T cell receptor beta chains in this list originate from one sample, sequenced in a study of regulatory T cells in long-lasting Graves disease. As to time point: newly diagnosed GD, antithyroid drugs for less than 3 months. RNA isolated from PBMCs was used to make the TCR library. Assembly of TCR beta libraries relied on iRepertoire HTBI primers together with Arm-PCR of CDR3 regions. Using its own MiXCR run on the multiplex PCR reads, TCRdb lists one record per CDR3 protein. The data show hundreds of thousands of distinct CDR3 sequences, 13% seen once. The same sample was also used in a study of T cells in Graves' hyperthyroidism and ophthalmopathy.

Here the sequenced sample was peripheral blood mononuclear cells (PBMCs), taken at new diagnosis, from a patient treated with antithyroid drugs. The source of these receptors is a man aged 25 to 45 with Graves disease.

This clonotype was found many times. The V and J genes are TRBV20-1 and TRBJ1-5; weak D call: TRBD1 (5 bases). The germline V gene has CDR1 DFQATT and CDR2 SNEGSKA (reference sequence). CDR3 length equals 13 residues. The V and J ends lost 6 bases and 4 bases respectively, with 13 bases between them. The CDR3 sequence: CSAKETDNQPQHF. In nucleotides, the CDR3 is TGCAGTGCAAAAGAGACAGATAATCAGCCCCAGCATTTT.

This clonotype has ten or more counts. V and J are TRBV6-1 and TRBJ2-7; D tentatively fits TRBD1 or TRBD2 (6 bases each). The CDR3 is 22 residues long. Germline V gene data show CDR1 as MNHNS and CDR2 as SASEGT. Trimming removed 0 bases at V and 3 bases at J, with 33 bases between. The CDR3 protein is CASSEALGPLTGAKGGFYEQYF. The CDR3, as DNA: TGTGCCAGCAGTGAAGCGTTAGGACCCCTCACCGGCGCAAAAGGGGGGTTCTACGAGCAGTACTTC.

This clonotype turned up a few times. This sequence joins TRBV6-5 and TRBJ2-7, with 10 bases aligning to TRBD1. CDR3 length: 15 amino acids. V lost 4 bases to trimming and J lost 5 bases; unmatched junction nucleotides: 8. Germline assignment: CDR1 MNHEY and CDR2 SVGAGI. CDR3 sequence reads: CASSFLGQGMNEQYF. The CDR3 DNA sequence: TGTGCCAGCAGTTTCCTGGGACAGGGGATGAACGAGCAGTACTTC.

Ten or more counts support this clonotype. The chain employs TRBV7-9 and TRBJ2-3; D gene unclear. Trimming took 5 bases from V and 2 from J, leaving 11 bases between them. This CDR3 has 14 amino acids. CDR1 and CDR2 from the germline V gene are SEHNR and FQNEAQ (reference sequence). Written as DNA, the CDR3 is TGTGCCAGCAGCGAATTAACCTACACAGATACGCAGTATTTT. As protein: CASSELTYTDTQYF.

This clonotype has just a few counts. A read error may explain this, as a much larger clone is one base away. This chain connects TRBV6-4 to TRBJ2-2; D perhaps matches TRBD2 (5 bases). The germline V and J ends were trimmed by 6 bases and 7 bases, with 9 bases remaining between them. The CDR3 is 12 residues long. The germline V gene encodes CDR1 MRHNA and CDR2 SNTAGT. In DNA form, the CDR3 reads TGTGCCAGCAGCCCCGGGGACGGGGAGCTGTTTTTT. This encodes CASSPGDGELFF.

For this clonotype: A far bigger clonotype differs at one base, so this is likely a read error. The V gene is TRBV3-1, the J gene TRBJ2-1; 9 bases match TRBD2. Trimming took 3 bases from V and 10 from J; bases not matched to a gene: 4. This CDR3 has 13 residues. Germline V gene data show CDR1 as LGHDT and CDR2 as YNNKEL (reference sequence). Here the CDR3 DNA reads TGTGCCAGCAGCCAGACTAGCGGCTACGAGCAGTTCTTC. It specifies CASSQTSGYEQFF.

J is TRBJ1-1 and V is TRBV7-6; 9 nucleotides align to TRBD1. CDR3 length: 17 residues. CDR1 is SGHVS and CDR2 is FNYEAQ in the germline V gene. V shed 5 bases, J shed 0 bases, and the junction held 10 bases outside the gene matches. CDR3 sequence reads: CASSERTGEDMNTEAFF. In DNA, the CDR3 is TGTGCCAGCAGCGAGCGGACAGGGGAAGACATGAACACTGAAGCTTTCTTT.

This clonotype was counted many times. The rearrangement links TRBV7-3 to TRBJ1-1, with D uncertain. This CDR3 spans 13 amino acids. Between the trimmed V and J ends, which lost 3 bases and 3 bases, there was a span of 8 bases. Germline V CDR1 and CDR2: SGHTA, FQGTGA. Here the CDR3 DNA reads TGTGCCAGCAGCTTTTCTCCGTACACTGAAGCTTTCTTT. Protein: CASSFSPYTEAFF.

Many counts were recorded for this clonotype. The chain uses TRBV20-1 and TRBJ2-7; weak D call: TRBD2 (5 bases). The CDR3 is 14 residues long. Trimming took off 1 base at V and 0 bases at J, with 10 bases between the two ends. The V gene's germline CDR1 is DFQATT and CDR2 SNEGSKA (reference sequence). The CDR3 DNA reads TGCAGTGCTAGAGTTGAGGGAGCCTCCTACGAGCAGTACTTC. This translates into CSARVEGASYEQYF.

Ten or more counts support this clonotype. The gene calls are TRBV2 and TRBJ1-3, with D uncertain. CDR1 is SNHLY and CDR2 is FYNNEI in the germline V gene. The CDR3 consists of 11 residues. V lost 9 bases and J lost 2, with 5 bases in between. CDR3 sequence (DNA): TGTGCCAGTGGAACTGGAAACACCATATATTTT. Amino acid sequence: CASGTGNTIYF. The full variable domain, its missing parts supplied by reference TRBV2 and TRBJ1-3, is EPEVTQTPSHQVTQMGQEVILRCVPISNHLYFYWYRQILGQKVEFLVSFYNNEISEKSEIFDDQFSVERPDGSNFTLKIRSTKLEDSAMYFCASGTGNTIYFGEGSWLTVV.

This clonotype has a handful of counts. The chain has TRBV29-1 and TRBJ1-1, with D unresolved. Germline lookup yields CDR1 SQVTM and CDR2 ANQGSEA. Trimming removed 4 bases at V and 8 bases at J, with 11 bases between. The CDR3 contains 11 residues. CDR3 amino acids: CSVGSAREAFF. CDR3 nucleotides: TGCAGCGTTGGATCGGCCAGGGAAGCTTTCTTT.

There are a few counts of this clonotype. The CDR3 nucleotides are TGTGCCAGCAGCTCAGCCGGACAGGGGGACCTGAACACTGAAGCTTTCTTT. Translation: CASSSAGQGDLNTEAFF. V usage is TRBV7-8 and J usage is TRBJ1-1; 10 bases align to TRBD1. This CDR3 contains 17 residues. Looked up from germline, CDR1 is SGHVS and CDR2 is FQNEAQ. The ends lost 4 bases at V and 0 bases at J; junction bases unmatched: 8.

In its sample, this clonotype was seen many times. The chain couples TRBV7-3 to TRBJ2-3; D may match TRBD1 or TRBD2 (5 bases each). V lost 5 bases and J lost 2, with 11 bases in between. The CDR3 is 14 residues long. Germline assignment: CDR1 SGHTA and CDR2 FQGTGA. The CDR3 DNA follows: TGTGCCAGCAGCCTCTTGGGGGACACAGATACGCAGTATTTT. As protein: CASSLLGDTDTQYF.

This clonotype has at least ten counts. The V call is TRBV12-3 or TRBV12-4, the J call TRBJ2-7; 11 bases map to TRBD2. Germline trimming cut 5 bases from V and 3 bases from J; bases unmatched to any gene: 6. CDR3 length: 15 amino acids. DNA of the CDR3: TGTGCCAGCAGTGTCCCGGGACTAGCGGACTACGAGCAGTACTTC. The encoded protein is CASSVPGLADYEQYF.

In DNA, the CDR3 is TGTGCCACCAGCAGAGTTCGCGGGAGGGCCCTCCGAGAGACCCAGTACTTC. Translating gives CATSRVRGRALRETQYF. The rearrangement links TRBV15 to TRBJ2-5, with TRBD2 matching over 9 bases. With V trimmed by 1 base and J by 4 bases, 10 bases remained unmatched. Germline-derived CDR1 and CDR2 are LNHNV and YYDKDF (reference sequence). This CDR3 comprises 17 residues.

This clonotype was counted ten times or more. The rearrangement uses TRBV18 and TRBJ1-6; 9 bases are shared with TRBD1. J was trimmed by 10 bases and V by 4 bases; bases with no gene match: 5. CDR1 and CDR2 (germline): KGHSH, LQKENI. The CDR3 covers 14 residues. Here the CDR3 reads CASSRGQGYSPLHF. The CDR3 DNA reads TGTGCCAGCTCACGGGGACAGGGCTACTCACCCCTCCACTTT. Filled out from reference TRBV18 and TRBJ1-6, the complete variable domain reads NAGVMQNPRHLVRRRGQEARLRCSPMKGHSHVYWYRQLPEEGLKFMVYLQKENIIDESGMPKERFSAEFPKEGPSILRIQQVVRGDSAAYFCASSRGQGYSPLHFGNGTRLTVT.

This clonotype was counted at least ten times. V gene TRBV27 combines with J gene TRBJ2-1; D not certain. V lost 4 bases, J lost 4 bases, and 14 bases lay in between. The CDR3 consists of 15 residues. Per germline, CDR1 MNHEY and CDR2 SMNVEV (reference sequence). The CDR3 bases are TGTGCCAGCAGTTCAGGTCCACCAGTTTACAATGAGCAGTTCTTC. It translates to CASSSGPPVYNEQFF.

This clonotype occurred many times. This sequence joins TRBV7-2 and TRBJ2-2, with D uncertain. CDR3 length: 12 amino acids. CDR1 SGHTA and CDR2 FQGNSA come from the germline V gene. The V end was cut by 1 base, the J end by 7 bases, with 4 bases between. The CDR3 loop is CASSLEVGELFF. The CDR3 DNA is TGTGCCAGCAGCTTAGAGGTCGGGGAGCTGTTTTTT.

The chain combines TRBV5-6 with TRBJ2-7, with 7 bases identical to TRBD2. CDR1 is SGHDT, CDR2 YYEEEE, per germline. CDR3 length equals 16 residues. The junction had 13 bases not matched to a gene; V was cut back by 4 bases and J by 3 bases. CDR3 protein: CASSARQAGPRYEQYF. CDR3 nucleotides: TGTGCCAGCAGCGCTCGTCAAGCGGGACCCCGCTACGAGCAGTACTTC.

The chain employs TRBV5-1 and TRBJ2-7; no reliable D call. CDR1 is SGHRS and CDR2 is YFSETQ in the germline V gene. The CDR3 loop spans 15 amino acids. Between the trimmed V and J ends, which lost 0 bases and 4 bases, there was a span of 14 bases. CDR3 loop: CASSLDRSHLYEQYF. In DNA, the CDR3 is TGCGCCAGCAGCTTGGACCGGAGTCACCTATACGAGCAGTACTTC.